This TCR beta chain appears in the sequencing data of a study of identical twins (dated by TCRdb to 2015 to 2016). Background for the entire study: To test whether fetal clonotypes persist, the study used deep sequencing on TCR alpha and beta repertoires from monozygotic twins, unrelated adults of various ages, and cord blood. Replicate twin experiments were performed at different times using different library preparation protocols to rule out contamination.

All donors were healthy Caucasians. Three pairs of female monozygotic twins, all aged roughly 18 to 29 years, made up the twin cohort. Positive isolation kits from Invitrogen were used to isolate the CD4+ and CD8+ T cell populations. Trimmed from V: 5 bases; trimmed from J: 2 bases; junction bases lacking a gene match: 11. Measured from the cysteine to the phenylalanine, the CDR3 is 17 residues long. The read is trimmed to its CDR3 DNA, 51 bases read in frame from base 1. Based on the germline V gene (reference sequence), the CDR1 and CDR2 sequences are SEHNR and FQNEAQ. This clonotype was seen more than once but under ten times. Which antigen it targets is not known. Base qualities were left out, and no much larger clone turns up one base away. The receptor library was made with 5' RACE. The listed sequencing device is Illumina HiSeq 2000. Template switching introduced a universal primer binding site; the final cDNA contained a unique molecular identifier, enabling accurate counting of TCR cDNA molecules. First-strand cDNA for TCR alpha and beta chains was synthesized from specific primers in the conserved constant-segment region. Each cDNA library was double barcoded, with a SMART-Mk sample barcode plus Illumina barcodes, to control for contamination. TruSeq adapter sequences and Illumina sample barcodes were added in two successive PCR steps. TCR alpha and beta cDNA libraries were sequenced on the Illumina HiSeq platform with custom primers. For the original study's pipeline: Unique molecular identifiers were extracted from raw reads with MiGEC, and CDR3 positions were determined with MiXCR. For each individual, recombination models were inferred using an EM algorithm with the repgenHMM and IGoR tools. Shared clonotype analysis was performed with the tcR package in R, normalizing sharing by the product of cloneset sizes. To study raw recombination free of thymic and clonal selection effects, out-of-frame nonproductive sequences were analyzed. TCRdb ran its own pipeline on the public reads, namely fastp trimming at Q25 and MiXCR clone calling, and kept in-frame beta chains. Rows are unified per CDR3 protein, each entry keeping the most common DNA and genes. It is TCRdb's table, rather than the study itself, that gives the V and J calls and clone size. The sample records approximately 490,000 distinct CDR3 sequences, 20% to 25% of which are singletons. The biggest ten clones account for approximately 0.52% of the sample.

General conclusions and limits of the study: Conclusions relied on cross-sectional statistical analysis, since the same donors could not be followed over many years. Abundant cord blood beta clonotypes carried fewer insertions; young adult naive repertoires showed a weaker similar trend, while memory repertoires showed none. Compared with coincidental sharing between unrelated individuals, out-of-frame TCR alpha sequences shared between twins showed an excess of sequences with low generation probability. Recombination models systematically underestimated out-of-frame TCR alpha sharing in monozygotic twins but agreed with sharing between unrelated individuals. Invariant T cells such as MAIT and iNKT could partly confound zero-insertion analyses, although diverse VJ usage argued against such confounding for most clonotypes. A weaker excess of twin sharing was found in beta out-of-frame sequences because the signal-to-noise ratio was lowered by fewer shared sequences.

These data also formed part of another study, on yellow fever vaccine responses in identical twins. The second publication reports: The T cell response to vaccination in identical twins was reported by the authors to appear partly convergent and partly personalized. Focusing on identical twins, the study followed the T cell clones that responded to the vaccine, and did so with precision.

This TCR came from a woman younger than 30 in good health. Sequences were obtained from CD4+ T cells sorted from blood. The chain is encoded by TRBV7-9 joined to TRBJ2-7; 11 bases in between match TRBD2. The DNA is as follows: TGTGCCAGCAGCCCGAACCATGGGACTAGCGGAACCTACGAGCAGTACTTC. This sequence encodes CASSPNHGTSGTYEQYF.